The sample holds many counts of the clone carrying this T cell receptor beta chain. The V gene end was trimmed by 6 bases and the J gene end by 10 bases; junction bases not matched to a gene: 11. CDR1 is SNHLY and CDR2 is FYNNEI in the germline V gene. The CDR3 covers 15 residues. This entry comes from a study of breast tumors, draining lymph nodes, adjacent tissues. TCRdb ran MiXCR on the multiplex PCR reads and lists one entry per CDR3 protein. The table includes under 250,000 distinct CDR3 sequences, roughly 30% detected once. Samples came from axillary lymph nodes draining the breast cancer. Material for sequencing was axillary lymph node tissue. This chain uses TRBV2 with TRBJ1-6; 8 bases fit TRBD1. The sequence came from a female donor with breast cancer. Some clones in this sample may be carry-over from other donors' samples. CDR3 sequence (DNA): TGTGCCAGCAGAGACCCGGGACAGGTCGGATCACCCCTCCACTTT. This translates into CASRDPGQVGSPLHF. Supplemented by reference TRBV2 and TRBJ1-6, the full variable domain reads EPEVTQTPSHQVTQMGQEVILRCVPISNHLYFYWYRQILGQKVEFLVSFYNNEISEKSEIFDDQFSVERPDGSNFTLKIRSTKLEDSAMYFCASRDPGQVGSPLHFGNGTRLTVT.